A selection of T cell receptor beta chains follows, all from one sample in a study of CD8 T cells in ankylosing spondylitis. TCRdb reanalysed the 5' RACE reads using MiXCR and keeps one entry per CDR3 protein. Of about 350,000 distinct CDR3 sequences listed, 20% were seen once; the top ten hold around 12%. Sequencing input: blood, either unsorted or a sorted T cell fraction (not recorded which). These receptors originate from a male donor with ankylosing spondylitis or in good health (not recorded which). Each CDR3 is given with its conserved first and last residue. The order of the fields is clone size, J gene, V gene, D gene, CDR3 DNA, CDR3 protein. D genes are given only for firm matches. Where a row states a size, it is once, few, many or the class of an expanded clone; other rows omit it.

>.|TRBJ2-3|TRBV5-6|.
TGTGCCAGCAGCTTGGTCCCCCCTCGGAGCACAGATACGCAGTATTTT
CASSLVPPRSTDTQYF
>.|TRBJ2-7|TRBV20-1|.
TGCAGTGCTACCCTCCCCGAATCGGTTTGGCAGTACTTC
CSATLPESVWQYF
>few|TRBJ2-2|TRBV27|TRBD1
TGTGCCAGCAGGCCTGCCGGGACAGGGTTCACCGGGGAGCTGTTTTTT
CASRPAGTGFTGELFF
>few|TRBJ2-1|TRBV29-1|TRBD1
TGCAGCGTTTACCCGGGACAGGGGGCGCAGGACAATGAGCAGTTCTTC
CSVYPGQGAQDNEQFF
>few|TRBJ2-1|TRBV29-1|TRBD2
TGCAGCGTTGGGGGACTAGGAGGGGACAATGAGCAGTTCTTC
CSVGGLGGDNEQFF
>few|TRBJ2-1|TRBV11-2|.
TGTGCCAGCAGCGCGGGTAGGGACGGTTACAATGAGCAGTTCTTC
CASSAGRDGYNEQFF
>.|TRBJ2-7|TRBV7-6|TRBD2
TGTGCCAGCAGCTTAGAGCCTGGGGAGGGAAACTACGAGCAGTACTTC
CASSLEPGEGNYEQYF
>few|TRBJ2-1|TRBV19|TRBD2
TGTGCCAGTAGGTCACTAGCGGGGGGTTACAATGAGCAGTTCTTC
CASRSLAGGYNEQFF
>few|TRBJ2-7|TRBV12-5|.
TGTGCTAGTGGCCTGATTGACTCAGGGTACCCCTACGAGCAGTACTTC
CASGLIDSGYPYEQYF
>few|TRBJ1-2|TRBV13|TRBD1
TGTGCCAGCAGCACCCAAACAGGGGGAAGCGGCTACACCTTC
CASSTQTGGSGYTF
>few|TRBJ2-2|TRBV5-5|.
TGTGCCAGCAGCCTAGAGACTAGTTTAGGCACCGGGGAGCTGTTTTTT
CASSLETSLGTGELFF
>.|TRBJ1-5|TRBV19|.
TGTGCCAGTAGTGGCCTGGAGCCCCAGCATTTT
CASSGLEPQHF
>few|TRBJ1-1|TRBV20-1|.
.
CSAHVGQGITEVFF
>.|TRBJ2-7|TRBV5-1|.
TGCGCCAGCAGCTTGGGTCGACTGACCTACGAGCAGTACTTC
CASSLGRLTYEQYF
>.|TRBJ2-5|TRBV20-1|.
TGCAGTGCTAGTAAAGAGCGGGCCATTGCCCACACGGCCCAGTACTTC
CSASKERAIAHTAQYF
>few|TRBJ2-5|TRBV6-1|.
TGTGCCAGCAGACCGGCTGGGGGTCAAGAGACCCAGTACTTC
CASRPAGGQETQYF
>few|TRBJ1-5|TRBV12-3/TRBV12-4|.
TGTGCCAGCAGCCCAACGAGTTTCAGCAATCAGCCCCAGCATTTT
CASSPTSFSNQPQHF
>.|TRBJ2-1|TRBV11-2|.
TGTGCCAGCAGCTCCGGATGGAGCGGGAATGAGCAGTTCTTC
CASSSGWSGNEQFF
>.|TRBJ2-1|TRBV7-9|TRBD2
TGTGCCAGCATTTCGGGGGGCTCCTACAATGAGCAGTTCTTC
CASISGGSYNEQFF
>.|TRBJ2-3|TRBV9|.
TGTGCCAGCAGCGTAGAATCGGGGCCAGATACGCAGTATTTT
CASSVESGPDTQYF
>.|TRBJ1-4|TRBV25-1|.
TGTGCCAGCAGTGAATCGGAAAAACTGTTTTTT
CASSESEKLFF
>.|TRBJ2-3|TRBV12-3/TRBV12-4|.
TGTGCCTGCAGTTTAATCCCGGGGGGCGGGGTTGGGGATCCAGATACGCAGTATTTT
CACSLIPGGGVGDPDTQYF
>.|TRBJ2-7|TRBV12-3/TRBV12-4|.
TGTGCCAGCAGTTTATCGGGGGCTCCCTACTACGAGCAGTACTTC
CASSLSGAPYYEQYF
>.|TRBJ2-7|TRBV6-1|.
TGTGCCAGCAGCTCAAATCTGGGGTCCTACGAGCAGTACTTC
CASSSNLGSYEQYF
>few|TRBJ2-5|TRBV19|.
TGTGCCAGTCCCAGGGGTTTGGAGACCCAGTACTTC
CASPRGLETQYF
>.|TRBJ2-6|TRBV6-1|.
TGTGCCAGCAGAGGAACTGGGGCCAAAGTCCTGACTTTC
CASRGTGAKVLTF
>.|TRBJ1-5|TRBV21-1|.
TGTGGGGGAAACGGTCAGCCCCAGCATTTT
CGGNGQPQHF
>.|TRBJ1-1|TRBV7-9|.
TGTGCCAGCAGCTTGGGCAGGGGATGGACTGAAGCTTTCTTT
CASSLGRGWTEAFF
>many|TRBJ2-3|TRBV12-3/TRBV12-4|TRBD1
TGTGCCAGCAGTTTCCCAGGGGGCGCCACAGATACGCAGTATTTT
CASSFPGGATDTQYF
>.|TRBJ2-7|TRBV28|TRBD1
TGTGCCAGCACCCTAGGGGACAGGGGGGACTACGAGCAGTACTTC
CASTLGDRGDYEQYF
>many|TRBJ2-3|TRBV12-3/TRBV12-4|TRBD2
TGTGCCAGCAGTTCCGCCGGGACTAGCGGGTATACGCAGTATTTT
CASSSAGTSGYTQYF
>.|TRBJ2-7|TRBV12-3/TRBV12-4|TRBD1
TGTGCCAGCAGTTTTAATAACAGGGGGACGGGCGAGCAGTACTTC
CASSFNNRGTGEQYF
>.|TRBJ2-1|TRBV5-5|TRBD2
TGTGCCAGCAGCTTCCCGGGGAGCGGCGGGGGGGTTGACCGGGAGCAGTTCTTC
CASSFPGSGGGVDREQFF
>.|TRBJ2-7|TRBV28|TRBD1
TGTGCCAGCAGTTTGAGGAGGGCAGGGGGCGTCTACGAGCAGTACTTC
CASSLRRAGGVYEQYF
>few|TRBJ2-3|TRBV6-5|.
TGTGCCAGCAGTTACACTGGGGTTGGGTTGCAGTATTTT
CASSYTGVGLQYF
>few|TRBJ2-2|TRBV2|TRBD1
TGTGCCAGCAGTGAAGGGCAGGGGGCCGGGGAGCTGTTTTTT
CASSEGQGAGELFF
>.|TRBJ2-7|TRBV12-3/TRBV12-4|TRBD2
TGTGCCAGCAGCATAAGACTACCGGGGAGCGGGGGGCCCAGCTCCTACGAGCAGTACTTC
CASSIRLPGSGGPSSYEQYF
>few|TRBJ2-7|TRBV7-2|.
TGTGCCAGCAGCTTAGACAGGGCCCACGAGCAGTACTTC
CASSLDRAHEQYF
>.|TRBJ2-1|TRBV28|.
TGTGCCAGCAGTTGGGACGGGAGCTCCTACAATGAGCAGTTCTTC
CASSWDGSSYNEQFF
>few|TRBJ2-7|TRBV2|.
TGTGCCAGCAGTGGGGCGGGGGAGCAGTACTTC
CASSGAGEQYF